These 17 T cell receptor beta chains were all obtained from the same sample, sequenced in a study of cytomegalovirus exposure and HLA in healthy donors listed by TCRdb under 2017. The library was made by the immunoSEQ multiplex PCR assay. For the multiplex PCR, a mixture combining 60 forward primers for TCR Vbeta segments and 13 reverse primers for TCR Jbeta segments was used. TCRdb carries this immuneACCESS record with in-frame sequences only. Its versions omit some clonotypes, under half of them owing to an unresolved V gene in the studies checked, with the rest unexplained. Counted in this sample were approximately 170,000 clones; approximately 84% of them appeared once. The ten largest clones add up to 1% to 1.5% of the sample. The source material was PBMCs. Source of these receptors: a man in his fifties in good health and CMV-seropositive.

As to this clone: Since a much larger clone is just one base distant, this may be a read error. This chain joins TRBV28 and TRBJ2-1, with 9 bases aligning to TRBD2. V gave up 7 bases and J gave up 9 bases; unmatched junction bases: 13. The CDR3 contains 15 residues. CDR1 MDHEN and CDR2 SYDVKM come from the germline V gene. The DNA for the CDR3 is TGTGCCAGCAATGATAGGGCTAGCGGGACGAGTGAGCAGTTCTTC. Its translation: CASNDRASGTSEQFF. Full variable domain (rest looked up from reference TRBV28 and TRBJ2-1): DVKVTQSSRYLVKRTGEKVFLECVQDMDHENMFWYRQDPGLGLRLIYFSYDVKMKEKGDIPEGYSVSREKKERFSLILESASTNQTSMYLCASNDRASGTSEQFFGPGTRLTVL.

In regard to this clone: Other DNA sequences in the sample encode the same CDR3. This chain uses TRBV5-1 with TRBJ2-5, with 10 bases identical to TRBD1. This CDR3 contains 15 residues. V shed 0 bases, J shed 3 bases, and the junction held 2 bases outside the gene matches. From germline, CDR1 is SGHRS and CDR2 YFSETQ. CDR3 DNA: TGCGCCAGCAGCTTGGCCGGGACAGGGGAAGAGACCCAGTACTTC. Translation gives CASSLAGTGEETQYF.

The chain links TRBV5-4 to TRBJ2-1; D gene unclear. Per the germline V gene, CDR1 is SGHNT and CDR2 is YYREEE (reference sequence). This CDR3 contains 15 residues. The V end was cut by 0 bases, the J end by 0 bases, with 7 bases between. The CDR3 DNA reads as TGTGCCAGCAGCTTGGGACGGAGCTCCTACAATGAGCAGTTCTTC. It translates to CASSLGRSSYNEQFF.

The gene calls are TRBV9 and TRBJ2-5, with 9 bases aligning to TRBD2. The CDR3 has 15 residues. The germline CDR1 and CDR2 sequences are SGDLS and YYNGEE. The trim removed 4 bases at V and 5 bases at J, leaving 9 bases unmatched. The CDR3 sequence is CASSRSGSLGETQYF. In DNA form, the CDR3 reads TGTGCCAGCAGCCGTAGCGGGAGCCTGGGGGAGACCCAGTACTTC.

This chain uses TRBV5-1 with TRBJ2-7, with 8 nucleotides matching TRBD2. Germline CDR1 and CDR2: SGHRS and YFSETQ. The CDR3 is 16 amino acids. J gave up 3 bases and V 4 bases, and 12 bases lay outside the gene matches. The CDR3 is CASSNSGAGDLYEQYF. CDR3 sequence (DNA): TGCGCCAGCAGCAATTCAGGAGCGGGGGACCTCTACGAGCAGTACTTC.

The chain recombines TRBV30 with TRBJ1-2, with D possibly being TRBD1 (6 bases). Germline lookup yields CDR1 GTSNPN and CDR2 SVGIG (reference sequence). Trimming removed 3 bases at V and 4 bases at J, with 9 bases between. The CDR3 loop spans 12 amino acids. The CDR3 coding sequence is TGTGCCTGGAGGGACAGCTCCTATGGCTACACCTTC. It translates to CAWRDSSYGYTF.

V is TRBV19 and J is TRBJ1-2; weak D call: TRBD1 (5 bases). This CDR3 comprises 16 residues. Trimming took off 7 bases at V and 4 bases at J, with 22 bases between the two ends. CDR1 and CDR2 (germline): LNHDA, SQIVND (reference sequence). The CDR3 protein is CASTEEGRGGVYGYTF. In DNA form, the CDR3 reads TGTGCCAGTACCGAGGAGGGAAGGGGCGGCGTCTATGGCTACACCTTC.

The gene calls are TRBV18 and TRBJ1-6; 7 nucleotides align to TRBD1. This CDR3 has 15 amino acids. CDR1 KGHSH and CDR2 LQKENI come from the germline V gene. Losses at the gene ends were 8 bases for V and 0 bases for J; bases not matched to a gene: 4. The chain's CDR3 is CASGDSSSYNSPLHF. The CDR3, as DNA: TGTGCCAGCGGGGACAGTAGCTCCTATAATTCACCCCTCCACTTT.

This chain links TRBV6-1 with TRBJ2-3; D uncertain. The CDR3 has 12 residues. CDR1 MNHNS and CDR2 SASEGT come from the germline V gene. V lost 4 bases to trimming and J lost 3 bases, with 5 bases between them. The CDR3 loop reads CASSGRTDTQYF. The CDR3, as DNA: TGTGCCAGCAGTGGCCGGACAGATACGCAGTATTTT.

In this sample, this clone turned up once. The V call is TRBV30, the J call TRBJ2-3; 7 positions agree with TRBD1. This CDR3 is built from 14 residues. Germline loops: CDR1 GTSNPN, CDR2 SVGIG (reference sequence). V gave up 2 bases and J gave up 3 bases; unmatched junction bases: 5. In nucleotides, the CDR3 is TGTGCCTGGAGTAGGGGCAGGGGGACAGATACGCAGTATTTT. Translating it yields CAWSRGRGTDTQYF.

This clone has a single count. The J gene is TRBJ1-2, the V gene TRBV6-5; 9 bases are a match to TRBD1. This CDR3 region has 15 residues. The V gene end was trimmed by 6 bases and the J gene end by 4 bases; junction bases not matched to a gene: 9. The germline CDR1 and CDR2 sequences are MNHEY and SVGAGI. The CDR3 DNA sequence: TGTGCCAGCAGAGACAACAGGGGGCAGGGCTATGGCTACACCTTC. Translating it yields CASRDNRGQGYGYTF.

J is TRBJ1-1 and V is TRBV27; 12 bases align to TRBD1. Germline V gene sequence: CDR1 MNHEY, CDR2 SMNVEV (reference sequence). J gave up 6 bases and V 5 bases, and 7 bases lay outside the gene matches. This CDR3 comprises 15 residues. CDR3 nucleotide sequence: TGTGCCAGCAGTCCCGTCCGGGACAGGGGGCCTGAAGCTTTCTTT. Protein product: CASSPVRDRGPEAFF.

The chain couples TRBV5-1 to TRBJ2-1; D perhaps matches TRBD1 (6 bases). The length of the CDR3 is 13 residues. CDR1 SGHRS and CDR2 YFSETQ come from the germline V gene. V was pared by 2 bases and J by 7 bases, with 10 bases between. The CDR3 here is CASSLQGLNEQFF. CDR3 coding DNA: TGCGCCAGCAGCTTACAGGGTTTGAATGAGCAGTTCTTC.

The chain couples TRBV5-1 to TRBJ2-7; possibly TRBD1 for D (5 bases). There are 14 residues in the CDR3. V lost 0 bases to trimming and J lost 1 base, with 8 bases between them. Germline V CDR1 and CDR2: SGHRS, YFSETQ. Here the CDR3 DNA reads TGCGCCAGCAGCTTGGGGGGCACGTCCTACGAGCAGTACTTC. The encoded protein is CASSLGGTSYEQYF.

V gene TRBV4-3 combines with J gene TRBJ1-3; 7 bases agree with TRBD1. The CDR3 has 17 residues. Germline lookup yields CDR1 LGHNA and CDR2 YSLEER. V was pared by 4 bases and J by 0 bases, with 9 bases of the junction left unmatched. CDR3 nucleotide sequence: TGCGCCAGCAGCCGATCAGGGACAGCCCTCTCTGGAAACACCATATATTTT. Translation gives CASSRSGTALSGNTIYF.

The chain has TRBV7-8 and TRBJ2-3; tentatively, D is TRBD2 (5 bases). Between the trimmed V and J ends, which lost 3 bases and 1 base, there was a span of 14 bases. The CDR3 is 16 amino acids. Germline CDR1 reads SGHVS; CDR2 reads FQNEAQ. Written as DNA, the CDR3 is TGTGCCAGCAGCTTGGAAGCGGTACTCGGCACAGATACGCAGTATTTT. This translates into CASSLEAVLGTDTQYF.

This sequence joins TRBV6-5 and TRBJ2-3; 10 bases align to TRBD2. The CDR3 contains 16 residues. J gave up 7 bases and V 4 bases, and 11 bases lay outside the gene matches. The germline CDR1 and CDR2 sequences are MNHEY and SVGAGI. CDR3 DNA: TGTGCCAGCAGTTCCCCCGAGCTAGCGGGAGTGTATACGCAGTATTTT. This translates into CASSSPELAGVYTQYF.